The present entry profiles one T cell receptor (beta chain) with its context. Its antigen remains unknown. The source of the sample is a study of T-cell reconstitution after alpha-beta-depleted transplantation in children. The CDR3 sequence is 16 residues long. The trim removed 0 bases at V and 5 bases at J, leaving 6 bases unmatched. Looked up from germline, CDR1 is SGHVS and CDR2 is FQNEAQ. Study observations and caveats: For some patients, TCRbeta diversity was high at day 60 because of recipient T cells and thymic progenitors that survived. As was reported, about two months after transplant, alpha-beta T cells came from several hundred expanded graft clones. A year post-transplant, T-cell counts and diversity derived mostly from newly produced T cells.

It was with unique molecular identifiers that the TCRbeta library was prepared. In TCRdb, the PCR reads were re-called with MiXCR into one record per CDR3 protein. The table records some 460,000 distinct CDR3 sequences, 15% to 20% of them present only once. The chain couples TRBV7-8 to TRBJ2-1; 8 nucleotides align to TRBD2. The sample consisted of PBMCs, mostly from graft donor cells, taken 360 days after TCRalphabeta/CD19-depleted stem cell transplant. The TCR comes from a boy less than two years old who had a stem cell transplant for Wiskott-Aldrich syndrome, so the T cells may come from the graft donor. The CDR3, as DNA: TGTGCCAGCAGCTTAGCCCCCGGGACTAGGAACAATGAGCAGTTCTTC. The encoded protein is CASSLAPGTRNNEQFF.